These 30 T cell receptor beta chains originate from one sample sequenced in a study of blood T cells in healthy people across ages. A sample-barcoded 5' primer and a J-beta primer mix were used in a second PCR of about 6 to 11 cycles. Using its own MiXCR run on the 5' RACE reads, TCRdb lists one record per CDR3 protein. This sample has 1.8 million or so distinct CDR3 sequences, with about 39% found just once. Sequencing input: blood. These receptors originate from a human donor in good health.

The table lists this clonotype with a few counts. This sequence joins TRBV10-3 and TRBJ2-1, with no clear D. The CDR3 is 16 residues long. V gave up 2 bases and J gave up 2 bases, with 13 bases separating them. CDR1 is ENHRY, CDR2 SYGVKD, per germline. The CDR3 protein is CAISEALVKAYNEQFF. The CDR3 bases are TGTGCCATCAGTGAGGCCCTGGTGAAAGCCTACAATGAGCAGTTCTTC.

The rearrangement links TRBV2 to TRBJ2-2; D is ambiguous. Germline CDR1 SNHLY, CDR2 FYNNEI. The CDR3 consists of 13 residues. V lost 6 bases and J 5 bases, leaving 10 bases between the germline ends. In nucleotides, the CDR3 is TGTGCCAGCAGAAAAGCGAGGACCGGGGAGCTGTTTTTT. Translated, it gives CASRKARTGELFF.

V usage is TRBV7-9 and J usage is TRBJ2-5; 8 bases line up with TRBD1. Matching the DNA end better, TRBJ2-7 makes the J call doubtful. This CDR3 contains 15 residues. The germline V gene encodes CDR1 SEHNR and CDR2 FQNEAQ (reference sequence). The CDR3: CASSFHRGYGDEQYF. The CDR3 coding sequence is TGTGCCAGCAGCTTCCACAGGGGGTACGGTGACGAGCAGTACTTC.

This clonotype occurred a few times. The CDR3 region has the DNA TGCGCCAGCAGCCAAGAAACGACAGGTATAAGCAATCAGCCCCAGCATTTT. Its translation: CASSQETTGISNQPQHF. The genes are TRBV4-1 and TRBJ1-5; a weak D match, TRBD1 (6 bases). V was clipped by 0 bases and J by 1 base, with 13 bases between them. The CDR3 runs to 17 residues. The germline V gene encodes CDR1 MGHRA and CDR2 YSYEKL.

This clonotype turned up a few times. This CDR3 is CASSPTHSLSGANVLTF. CDR3 sequence (DNA): TGTGCCAGCAGCCCAACCCATTCCCTCTCTGGGGCCAACGTCCTGACTTTC. The rearrangement links TRBV4-2 to TRBJ2-6; D remains ambiguous. The ends were cut back, 4 bases at V and 0 bases at J, with 13 bases in the middle. Looked up from germline, CDR1 is LGHNA and CDR2 is YNFKEQ. This CDR3 region has 17 residues.

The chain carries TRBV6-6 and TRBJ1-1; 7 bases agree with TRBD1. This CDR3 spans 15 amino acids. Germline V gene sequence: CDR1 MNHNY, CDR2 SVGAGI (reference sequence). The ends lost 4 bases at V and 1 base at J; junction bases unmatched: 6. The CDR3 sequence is CASSWGNRGNTEAFF. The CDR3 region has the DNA TGTGCCAGCAGTTGGGGAAACAGGGGGAACACTGAAGCTTTCTTT.

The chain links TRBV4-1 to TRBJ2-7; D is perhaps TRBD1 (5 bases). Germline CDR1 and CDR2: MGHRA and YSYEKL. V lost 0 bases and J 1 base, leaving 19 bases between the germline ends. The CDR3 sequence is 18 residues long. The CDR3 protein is CASSQDLGFRRQSYEQYF. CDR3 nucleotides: TGCGCCAGCAGCCAAGATCTAGGGTTTCGGAGACAGTCCTACGAGCAGTACTTC.

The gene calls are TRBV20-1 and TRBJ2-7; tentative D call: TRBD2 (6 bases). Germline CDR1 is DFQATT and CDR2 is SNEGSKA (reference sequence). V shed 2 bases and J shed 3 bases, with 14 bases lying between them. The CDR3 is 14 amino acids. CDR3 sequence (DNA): TGCAGTGCTAGAACATCGACGCGGGGCTACGAGCAGTACTTC. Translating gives CSARTSTRGYEQYF.

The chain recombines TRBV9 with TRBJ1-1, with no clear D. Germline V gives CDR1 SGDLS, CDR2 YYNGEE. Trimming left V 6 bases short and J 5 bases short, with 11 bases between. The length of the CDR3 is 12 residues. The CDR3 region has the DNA TGTGCCAGCACGGGTGTGGGAACTGAAGCTTTCTTT. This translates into CASTGVGTEAFF.

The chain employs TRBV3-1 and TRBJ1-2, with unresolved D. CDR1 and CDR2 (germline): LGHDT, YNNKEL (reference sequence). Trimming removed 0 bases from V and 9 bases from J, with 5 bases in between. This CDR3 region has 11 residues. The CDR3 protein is CASSQEKSYTF. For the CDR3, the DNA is TGTGCCAGCAGCCAAGAGAAGAGCTACACCTTC.

The CDR3 loop is CSASSRGWGSPLHF. The CDR3 bases are TGCAGTGCTAGCTCACGAGGGTGGGGTTCACCCCTCCACTTT. V gene TRBV20-1 combines with J gene TRBJ1-6; D ambiguous. The CDR3 sequence is 14 residues long. Germline lookup yields CDR1 DFQATT and CDR2 SNEGSKA (reference sequence). V gave up 3 bases and J gave up 9 bases, with 15 bases separating them.

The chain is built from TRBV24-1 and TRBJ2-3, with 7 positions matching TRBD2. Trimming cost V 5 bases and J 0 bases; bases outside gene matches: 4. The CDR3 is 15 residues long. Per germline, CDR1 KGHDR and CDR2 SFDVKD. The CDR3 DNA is TGTGCCACCAGTGCAGCGGGGCCTAGCACAGATACGCAGTATTTT. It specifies CATSAAGPSTDTQYF.

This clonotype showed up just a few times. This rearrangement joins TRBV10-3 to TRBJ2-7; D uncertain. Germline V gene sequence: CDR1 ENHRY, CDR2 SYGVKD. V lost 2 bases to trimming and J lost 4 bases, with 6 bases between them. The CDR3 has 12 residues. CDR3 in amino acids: CAISEGKYEQYF. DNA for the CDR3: TGTGCCATCAGTGAGGGGAAATACGAGCAGTACTTC.

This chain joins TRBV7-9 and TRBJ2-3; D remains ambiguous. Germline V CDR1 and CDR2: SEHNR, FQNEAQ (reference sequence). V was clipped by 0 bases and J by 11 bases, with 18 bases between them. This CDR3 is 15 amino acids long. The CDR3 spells CASSLAQADFYVQYF. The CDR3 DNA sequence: TGTGCCAGCAGCTTAGCGCAGGCAGACTTCTACGTGCAGTATTTT.

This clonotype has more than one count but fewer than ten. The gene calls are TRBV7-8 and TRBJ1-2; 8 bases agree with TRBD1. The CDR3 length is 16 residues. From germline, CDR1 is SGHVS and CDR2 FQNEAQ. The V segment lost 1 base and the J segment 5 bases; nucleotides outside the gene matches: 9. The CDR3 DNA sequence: TGTGCCAGCAGCTTAGGATTTGCAGGACAGGGTTATGGCTACACCTTC. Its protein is CASSLGFAGQGYGYTF.

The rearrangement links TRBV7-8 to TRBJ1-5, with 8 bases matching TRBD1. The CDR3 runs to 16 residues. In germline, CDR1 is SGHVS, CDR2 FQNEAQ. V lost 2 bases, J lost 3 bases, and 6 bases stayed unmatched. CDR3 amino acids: CASSLRVRGPNQPQHF. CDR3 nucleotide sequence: TGTGCCAGCAGCTTAAGGGTCAGGGGGCCCAATCAGCCCCAGCATTTT.

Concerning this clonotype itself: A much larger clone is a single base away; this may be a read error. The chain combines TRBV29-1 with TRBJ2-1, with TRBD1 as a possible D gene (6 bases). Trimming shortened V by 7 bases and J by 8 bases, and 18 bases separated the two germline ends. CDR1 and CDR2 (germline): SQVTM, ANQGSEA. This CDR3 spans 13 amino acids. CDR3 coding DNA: TGCAGCGGTCGACAGGTTCCCGGCGATGAGCAGTTCTTC. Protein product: CSGRQVPGDEQFF.

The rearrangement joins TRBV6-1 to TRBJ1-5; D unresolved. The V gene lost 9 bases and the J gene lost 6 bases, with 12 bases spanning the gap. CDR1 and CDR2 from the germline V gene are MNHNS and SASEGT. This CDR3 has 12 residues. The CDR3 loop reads CARRALGQPQHF. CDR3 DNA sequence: TGTGCCAGGAGGGCATTAGGTCAGCCCCAGCATTTT.

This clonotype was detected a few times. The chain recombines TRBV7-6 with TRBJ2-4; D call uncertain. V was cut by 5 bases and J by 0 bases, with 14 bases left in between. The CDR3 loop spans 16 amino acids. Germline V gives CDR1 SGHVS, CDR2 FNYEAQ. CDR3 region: CASSPTPELAKNIQYF. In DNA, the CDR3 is TGTGCCAGCAGCCCCACTCCCGAGTTAGCCAAAAACATTCAGTACTTC.

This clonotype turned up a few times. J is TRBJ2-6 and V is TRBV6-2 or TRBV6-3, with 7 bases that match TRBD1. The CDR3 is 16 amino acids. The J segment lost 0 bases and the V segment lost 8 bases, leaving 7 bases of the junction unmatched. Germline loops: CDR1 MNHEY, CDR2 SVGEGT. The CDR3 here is CASHRAGGSGANVLTF. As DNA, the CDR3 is TGTGCCAGCCATCGGGCAGGGGGCTCTGGGGCCAACGTCCTGACTTTC.

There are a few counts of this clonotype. CDR3 residues: CASSTEAGDLLEQYF. The CDR3 nucleotides are TGCGCCAGCAGCACCGAGGCAGGAGACCTTTTGGAGCAGTACTTC. This chain uses TRBV5-1 with TRBJ2-4; no reliable D call. V lost 4 bases, J lost 13 bases, and 24 bases lay in between. Germline V gene lookup returns CDR1 SGHRS and CDR2 YFSETQ. The CDR3 covers 15 residues.

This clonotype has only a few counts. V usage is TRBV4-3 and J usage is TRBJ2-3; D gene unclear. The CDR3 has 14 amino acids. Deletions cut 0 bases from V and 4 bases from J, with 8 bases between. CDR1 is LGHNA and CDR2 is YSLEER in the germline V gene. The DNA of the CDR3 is TGCGCCAGCAGCCAAGATTTCGGTCCAGATACGCAGTATTTT. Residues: CASSQDFGPDTQYF.

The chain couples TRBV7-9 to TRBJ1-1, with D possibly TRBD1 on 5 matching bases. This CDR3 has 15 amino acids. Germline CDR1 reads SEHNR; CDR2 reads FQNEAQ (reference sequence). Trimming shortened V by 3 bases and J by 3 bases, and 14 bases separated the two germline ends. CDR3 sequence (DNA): TGTGCCAGCAGCTTTATAACAGGCCAACACACTGAAGCTTTCTTT. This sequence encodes CASSFITGQHTEAFF.

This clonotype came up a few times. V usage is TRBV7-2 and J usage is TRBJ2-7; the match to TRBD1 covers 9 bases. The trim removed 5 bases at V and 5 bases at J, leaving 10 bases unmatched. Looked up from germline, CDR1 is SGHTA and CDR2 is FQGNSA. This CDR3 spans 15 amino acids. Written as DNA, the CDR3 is TGTGCCAGCAGCCTCGGGGGGACAGGGAACGACGAGCAGTACTTC. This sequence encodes CASSLGGTGNDEQYF.

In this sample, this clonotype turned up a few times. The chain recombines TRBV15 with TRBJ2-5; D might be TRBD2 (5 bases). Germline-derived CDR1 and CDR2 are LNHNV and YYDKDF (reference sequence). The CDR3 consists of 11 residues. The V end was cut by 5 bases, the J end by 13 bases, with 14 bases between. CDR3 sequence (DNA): TGTGCCACCAGCGGATTCGGAACTAGGTACTTC. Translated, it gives CATSGFGTRYF.

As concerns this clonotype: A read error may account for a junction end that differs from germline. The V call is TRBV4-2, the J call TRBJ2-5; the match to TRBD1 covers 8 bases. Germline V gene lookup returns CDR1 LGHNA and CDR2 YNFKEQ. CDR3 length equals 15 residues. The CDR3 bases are TGTGCCGGCAGCCCCGGAGGGGGGACAGGAGAGACCCAGTACTTC. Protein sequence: CAGSPGGGTGETQYF.

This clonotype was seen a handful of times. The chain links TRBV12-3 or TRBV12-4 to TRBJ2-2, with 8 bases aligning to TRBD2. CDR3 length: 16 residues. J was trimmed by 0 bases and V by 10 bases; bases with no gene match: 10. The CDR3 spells CATNSGGHPNTGELFF. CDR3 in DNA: TGTGCCACCAACTCGGGGGGGCACCCGAACACCGGGGAGCTGTTTTTT.

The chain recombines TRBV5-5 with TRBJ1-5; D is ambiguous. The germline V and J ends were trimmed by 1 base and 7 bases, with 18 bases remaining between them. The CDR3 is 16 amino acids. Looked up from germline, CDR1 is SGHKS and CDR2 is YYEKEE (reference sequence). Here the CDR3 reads CASSLKDFPLGQPQHF. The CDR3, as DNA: TGTGCCAGCAGCTTGAAGGACTTCCCATTGGGCCAGCCCCAGCATTTT.

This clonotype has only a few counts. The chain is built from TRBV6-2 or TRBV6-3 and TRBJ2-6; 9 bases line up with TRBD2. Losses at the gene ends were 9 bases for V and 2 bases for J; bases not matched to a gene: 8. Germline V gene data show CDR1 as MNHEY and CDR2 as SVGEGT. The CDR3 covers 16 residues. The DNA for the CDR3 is TGTGCCAGTCGGGCGGGACTAGCAACTGGGGCCAACGTCCTGACTTTC. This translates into CASRAGLATGANVLTF.

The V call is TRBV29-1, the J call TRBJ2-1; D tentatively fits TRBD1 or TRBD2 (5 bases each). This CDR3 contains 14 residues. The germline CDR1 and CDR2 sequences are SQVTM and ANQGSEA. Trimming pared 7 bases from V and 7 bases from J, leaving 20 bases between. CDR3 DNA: TGCAGCGGTTCGGGTCTCAGAGGGGTAAATGAGCAGTTCTTC. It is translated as CSGSGLRGVNEQFF.